Listed here are 31 T cell receptor beta chains from one sample, sequenced in a study of blood T cell repertoires in COVID-19. Generated by immunoSEQ multiplex PCR, the TCRdb table keeps only in-frame clones and is missing some. Here the sample spans roughly 320,000 clones, roughly nine tenths being singletons. Sequenced material: peripheral blood. The receptors originated from a woman aged 30 to 39 with COVID-19, enrolled during active disease.

J is TRBJ1-4 and V is TRBV4-1, with 7 bases identical to TRBD1. Trimming took 4 bases from V and 8 from J; bases not matched to a gene: 13. Germline CDR1 reads MGHRA; CDR2 reads YSYEKL. CDR3 length: 16 residues. DNA of the CDR3: TGCGCCAGCAGCCCCGGGGCGACAGGGACTAGCGAAAAACTGTTTTTT. Protein sequence: CASSPGATGTSEKLFF.

The V call is TRBV6-5, the J call TRBJ1-1, with D perhaps TRBD1 (5 bases). This CDR3 spans 15 amino acids. The germline gives CDR1 MNHEY, CDR2 SVGAGI. V was clipped by 0 bases and J by 5 bases, with 13 bases between them. Here the CDR3 reads CASSYSTVGMTEAFF. Here the CDR3 DNA reads TGTGCCAGCAGTTACTCGACAGTTGGAATGACTGAAGCTTTCTTT.

The chain recombines TRBV10-2 with TRBJ2-5; no definite D call. CDR3 length: 13 amino acids. CDR1 and CDR2 from the germline V gene are WSHSY and SAAADI. Trimming stripped 6 bases from V and 5 bases from J, with 13 bases between. The CDR3 protein is CASRAQPWETQYF. Written as DNA, the CDR3 is TGCGCCAGCAGGGCCCAACCCTGGGAGACCCAGTACTTC.

The CDR3 region is CASRGTSGGEETQYF. DNA of the CDR3: TGTGCCAGCAGGGGAACTAGCGGGGGAGAAGAGACCCAGTACTTC. This chain joins TRBV27 and TRBJ2-5, with 11 bases identical to TRBD2. Looked up from germline, CDR1 is MNHEY and CDR2 is SMNVEV (reference sequence). The CDR3 extends over 15 amino acids. V lost 6 bases, J lost 3 bases, and 6 bases stayed unmatched.

The V call is TRBV3-1 (or the pseudogene TRBV3-2), the J call TRBJ2-7; 10 bases align to TRBD1. The CDR3 has 15 residues. V lost 2 bases, J lost 5 bases, and 6 bases stayed unmatched. Germline CDR1 reads LGHDT; CDR2 reads YNNKEL (reference sequence). CDR3 residues: CASSQLTGGRDEQYF. The DNA of the CDR3 is TGTGCCAGCAGCCAACTGACAGGGGGCAGGGACGAGCAGTACTTC.

This clone was seen once. The V and J genes are TRBV5-1 and TRBJ2-3; TRBD2 is a possible D gene (6 bases). Trimming stripped 2 bases from V and 6 bases from J, with 16 bases between. The CDR3 consists of 15 residues. From germline, CDR1 is SGHRS and CDR2 YFSETQ. This CDR3 is CASSLDKEGSDTQYF. CDR3 sequence (DNA): TGCGCCAGCAGCTTAGACAAGGAGGGATCGGATACGCAGTATTTT.

The V call is TRBV6-2 or TRBV6-3, the J call TRBJ1-2, with D perhaps matching TRBD1 (6 bases). This CDR3 region has 14 residues. Trimming pared 0 bases from V and 7 bases from J, leaving 12 bases between. Germline V lookup: CDR1 MNHEY, CDR2 SVGEGT. The CDR3 DNA follows: TGTGCCAGCAGTTACTCGGCAGGGGCGTTTGGCTACACCTTC. Encoded protein: CASSYSAGAFGYTF.

The rearrangement links TRBV27 to TRBJ2-3; possible D gene TRBD2, 7 bases. CDR1 and CDR2 (germline): MNHEY, SMNVEV (reference sequence). With 10 bases removed from V and 10 bases from J, the gap between germline ends came to 15 bases. This CDR3 has 11 residues. This chain's CDR3 is CATIGRGSQYF. The CDR3 coding sequence is TGTGCCACCATAGGGAGGGGGTCGCAGTATTTT.

The V call is TRBV11-2, the J call TRBJ2-6; D unclear. CDR1 and CDR2 from the germline V gene are SGHAT and FQNNGV. Trimming took off 5 bases at V and 2 bases at J, with 13 bases between the two ends. The CDR3 consists of 16 residues. CDR3 bases: TGTGCCAGCAGCGGTCCCTTTAGTGCTGGGGCCAACGTCCTGACTTTC. Translated: CASSGPFSAGANVLTF.

The V call is TRBV3-1 (or the pseudogene TRBV3-2), the J call TRBJ1-1, with TRBD1 as a possible D gene (5 bases). CDR3 size: 15 residues. The V gene's germline CDR1 is LGHDT and CDR2 YNNKEL (reference sequence). V was cut by 6 bases and J by 1 base, with 15 bases left in between. CDR3 residues: CASSPSTVTNTEAFF. The CDR3 DNA sequence: TGTGCCAGCAGTCCTTCGACAGTTACGAACACTGAAGCTTTCTTT.

This chain links TRBV4-2 with TRBJ1-1; D gene unclear. Germline V CDR1 and CDR2: LGHNA, YNFKEQ. Trimming pared 0 bases from V and 0 bases from J, leaving 8 bases between. This CDR3 comprises 15 residues. CDR3 coding DNA: TGTGCCAGCAGCCAAGATTCGGGGTTGAACACTGAAGCTTTCTTT. Amino acids: CASSQDSGLNTEAFF.

The chain joins TRBV5-1 to TRBJ1-2, with 9 bases fitting TRBD1. Germline-derived CDR1 and CDR2 are SGHRS and YFSETQ. The CDR3 has 14 amino acids. J lost 5 bases, V lost 0 bases, and 2 bases had no gene match. The DNA for the CDR3 is TGCGCCAGCAGCTTGGAGGGGACAGGGTATGGCTACACCTTC. Amino acids: CASSLEGTGYGYTF.

The rearrangement uses TRBV5-5 and TRBJ1-2; D possibly corresponds to TRBD1 (5 bases). Trimming removed 3 bases at V and 5 bases at J, with 14 bases between. Germline CDR1 reads SGHKS; CDR2 reads YYEKEE (reference sequence). The CDR3 is 14 amino acids. The DNA for the CDR3 is TGTGCCAGCAGCTCCAGGGATCCCTCATATGGCTACACCTTC. Translating it yields CASSSRDPSYGYTF.

The chain has TRBV19 and TRBJ1-1; D unresolved. The CDR3 contains 16 residues. The germline gives CDR1 LNHDA, CDR2 SQIVND (reference sequence). Trimming removed 0 bases from V and 1 base from J, with 12 bases in between. CDR3 residues: CASSIDPAVANTEAFF. Here the CDR3 DNA reads TGTGCCAGTAGTATAGATCCGGCAGTAGCGAACACTGAAGCTTTCTTT.

This clone occurred a few times. This sequence joins TRBV29-1 and TRBJ1-1; 8 bases align to TRBD1. This CDR3 spans 13 amino acids. J lost 0 bases, V lost 6 bases, and 3 bases had no gene match. Germline loops: CDR1 SQVTM, CDR2 ANQGSEA. CDR3 sequence (DNA): TGCAGCGTACAGACAGGGGTGAACACTGAAGCTTTCTTT. It is translated as CSVQTGVNTEAFF.

This clone was seen a few times. The J gene is TRBJ2-2, the V gene TRBV7-8, with D maybe TRBD2 (5 bases). Trimming shortened V by 5 bases and J by 5 bases, and 6 bases separated the two germline ends. This CDR3 has 12 amino acids. Germline CDR1 reads SGHVS; CDR2 reads FQNEAQ. The CDR3 is CASSPGTGELFF. The CDR3 DNA sequence: TGTGCCAGCAGCCCGGGAACCGGGGAGCTGTTTTTT.

V gene TRBV18 combines with J gene TRBJ2-2, with D perhaps matching TRBD1 (6 bases). Germline V gene data show CDR1 as KGHSH and CDR2 as LQKENI. The CDR3 loop spans 16 amino acids. V gave up 2 bases and J gave up 0 bases, with 10 bases separating them. This CDR3 reads CASSPLGATNTGELFF. In DNA form, the CDR3 reads TGTGCCAGCTCACCATTGGGGGCGACGAACACCGGGGAGCTGTTTTTT.

The rearrangement joins TRBV11-2 to TRBJ1-2, with D maybe TRBD1 (5 bases). The CDR3 is 14 residues long. In germline, CDR1 is SGHAT, CDR2 FQNNGV. Trimming cost V 4 bases and J 5 bases, with 14 bases left between them. CDR3 amino acids: CASSWGRVGYGYTF. In DNA form, the CDR3 reads TGTGCCAGCAGCTGGGGCAGGGTTGGGTATGGCTACACCTTC.

The V gene is TRBV28, the J gene TRBJ2-7, with 10 bases identical to TRBD1. The CDR3 totals 20 residues. The V and J ends lost 2 bases and 1 base, in that order; junction bases with no gene match: 17. Germline CDR1 and CDR2: MDHEN and SYDVKM. The CDR3 nucleotides read TGTGCCAGCAGTTTAGGTATTAGGGACAGGGGATCTATGGAGTCCTACGAGCAGTACGTC. This encodes CASSLGIRDRGSMESYEQYV.

This chain links TRBV3-1 (or the pseudogene TRBV3-2) with TRBJ2-7; a weak D match, TRBD1 (6 bases). This CDR3 has 13 residues. Trimming shortened V by 4 bases and J by 3 bases, and 10 bases separated the two germline ends. Looked up from germline, CDR1 is LGHDT and CDR2 is YNNKEL (reference sequence). The CDR3 sequence is CASSLGALYEQYF. DNA of the CDR3: TGTGCCAGCAGCCTGGGGGCCCTCTACGAGCAGTACTTC.

The genes are TRBV19 and TRBJ2-7; a weak D match, TRBD2 (5 bases). V lost 5 bases to trimming and J lost 7 bases, with 15 bases between them. In germline, CDR1 is LNHDA, CDR2 SQIVND (reference sequence). The CDR3 is 13 amino acids. The CDR3 DNA is TGTGCCAGTAGTCCCCGTAGGGTAGCGGAGCAGTACTTC. The encoded protein is CASSPRRVAEQYF.

The rearrangement links TRBV6-6 to TRBJ1-6; no clear D gene. Germline V gene sequence: CDR1 MNHNY, CDR2 SVGAGI (reference sequence). Trimming stripped 6 bases from V and 0 bases from J, with 12 bases between. The CDR3 has 16 amino acids. CDR3 sequence reads: CASSFTWSSYNSPLHF. CDR3 bases: TGTGCCAGCAGCTTCACTTGGAGCTCCTATAATTCACCCCTCCACTTT.

There are a few counts of this clone. As DNA, the CDR3 is TGTGCCAGCAGCCTGATAGCGGGCCAAGGCAATGAGCAGTTCTTC. Amino acids: CASSLIAGQGNEQFF. The chain uses TRBV7-9 and TRBJ2-1; 7 bases align to TRBD2. The CDR3 contains 15 residues. The trim removed 5 bases at V and 6 bases at J, leaving 10 bases unmatched. The germline CDR1 and CDR2 sequences are SEHNR and FQNEAQ (reference sequence).

V gene TRBV4-2 combines with J gene TRBJ1-5; TRBD1 might be the D (5 bases). Looked up from germline, CDR1 is LGHNA and CDR2 is YNFKEQ. V was clipped by 4 bases and J by 2 bases, with 15 bases between them. The CDR3 has 16 residues. In DNA form, the CDR3 reads TGTGCCAGCAGCCTGACAGTGGGCTCGGGCAATCAGCCCCAGCATTTT. The encoded protein is CASSLTVGSGNQPQHF.

This chain joins TRBV3-1 (or the pseudogene TRBV3-2) and TRBJ1-5, with D possibly TRBD1 on 6 matching bases. V was shortened by 3 bases and J by 4 bases, with 16 bases between the two germline ends. CDR3 length: 16 residues. CDR1 is LGHDT, CDR2 YNNKEL, per germline (reference sequence). The CDR3 region is CASSQGPVQGNQPQHF. Here the CDR3 DNA reads TGTGCCAGCAGCCAGGGGCCCGTACAGGGAAATCAGCCCCAGCATTTT.

The chain carries TRBV4-1 and TRBJ1-1, with D possibly TRBD1 on 5 matching bases. This CDR3 comprises 14 residues. Germline assignment: CDR1 MGHRA and CDR2 YSYEKL. V lost 1 base, J lost 4 bases, and 10 bases lay in between. In nucleotides, the CDR3 is TGCGCCAGCAGCCAAGGGCAGGGAAGCACTGAAGCTTTCTTT. Protein: CASSQGQGSTEAFF.

This clone showed up just once. The V call is TRBV9, the J call TRBJ1-6; D unclear. Germline values: CDR1 SGDLS, CDR2 YYNGEE. V was trimmed by 0 bases and J by 3 bases, leaving 4 bases between them. The CDR3 runs to 14 residues. The CDR3 nucleotides read TGTGCCAGCAGCGTAGCAGACTATAATTCACCCCTCCACTTT. Protein: CASSVADYNSPLHF.

The rearrangement links TRBV15 to TRBJ1-2; 8 bases map to TRBD1. Trimming took 2 bases from V and 3 from J; bases not matched to a gene: 5. Looked up from germline, CDR1 is LNHNV and CDR2 is YYDKDF (reference sequence). The CDR3 sequence is 15 residues long. The DNA of the CDR3 is TGTGCCACCAGCAGAAGGACAGGGAGGGACTATGGCTACACCTTC. Its protein product is CATSRRTGRDYGYTF.

Here the CDR3 reads CASSFLNYGYTF. As DNA, the CDR3 is TGTGCCAGCAGTTTCCTGAACTATGGCTACACCTTC. The chain combines TRBV28 with TRBJ1-2, with no clear D. Per the germline V gene, CDR1 is MDHEN and CDR2 is SYDVKM. Trimming pared 3 bases from V and 2 bases from J, leaving 4 bases between. The CDR3 covers 12 residues.

The chain has TRBV3-1 (or the pseudogene TRBV3-2) and TRBJ1-2; 7 positions agree with TRBD1. The CDR3 contains 15 residues. Germline values: CDR1 LGHDT, CDR2 YNNKEL (reference sequence). Trimming removed 4 bases from V and 5 bases from J; junction bases left unmatched: 10. The CDR3 loop reads CASSPQGSYGYGYTF. In DNA form, the CDR3 reads TGTGCCAGCAGCCCACAGGGGTCCTACGGTTATGGCTACACCTTC.

For the CDR3, the DNA is TGTGCCAGCAGCCAAGATAACCCACAGGCGACCGGGGAGCTGTTTTTT. Translating gives CASSQDNPQATGELFF. This sequence joins TRBV4-2 and TRBJ2-2, with D possibly TRBD1 on 5 matching bases. Germline V lookup: CDR1 LGHNA, CDR2 YNFKEQ. The CDR3 covers 16 residues. The V gene lost 0 bases and the J gene lost 5 bases, with 13 bases spanning the gap.